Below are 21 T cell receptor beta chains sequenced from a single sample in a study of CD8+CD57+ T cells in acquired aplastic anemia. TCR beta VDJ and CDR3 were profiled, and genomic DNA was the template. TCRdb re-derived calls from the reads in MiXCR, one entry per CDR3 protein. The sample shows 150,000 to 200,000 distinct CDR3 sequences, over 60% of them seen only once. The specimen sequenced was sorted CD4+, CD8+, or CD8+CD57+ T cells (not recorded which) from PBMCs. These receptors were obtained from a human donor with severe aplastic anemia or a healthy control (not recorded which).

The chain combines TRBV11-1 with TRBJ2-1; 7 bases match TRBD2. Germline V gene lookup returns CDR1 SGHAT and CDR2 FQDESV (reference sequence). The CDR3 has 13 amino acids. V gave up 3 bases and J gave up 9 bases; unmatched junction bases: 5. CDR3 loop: CASSLKRGGEQFF. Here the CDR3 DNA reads TGTGCCAGCAGCTTGAAGCGGGGTGGTGAGCAGTTCTTC.

The CDR3 is CASSSGPSSGNTIYF. CDR3 nucleotides: TGTGCCAGCAGCTCGGGACCGAGCTCTGGAAACACCATATATTTT. The chain couples TRBV7-9 to TRBJ1-3, with D tentatively TRBD1 (5 bases). The V gene lost 4 bases and the J gene lost 0 bases, with 10 bases spanning the gap. Germline lookup yields CDR1 SEHNR and CDR2 FQNEAQ (reference sequence). This CDR3 is 15 amino acids long.

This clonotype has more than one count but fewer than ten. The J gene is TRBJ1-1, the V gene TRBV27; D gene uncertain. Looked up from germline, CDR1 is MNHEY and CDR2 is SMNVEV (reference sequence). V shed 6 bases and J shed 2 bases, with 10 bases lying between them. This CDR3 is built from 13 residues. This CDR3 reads CASRGLLNTEAFF. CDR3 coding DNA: TGTGCCAGCAGAGGGCTTCTTAACACTGAAGCTTTCTTT.

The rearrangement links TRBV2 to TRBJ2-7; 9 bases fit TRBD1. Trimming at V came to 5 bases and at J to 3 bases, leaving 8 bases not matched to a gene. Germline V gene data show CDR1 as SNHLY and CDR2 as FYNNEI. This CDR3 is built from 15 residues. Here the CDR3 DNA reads TGTGCCAGCAGTTACTCTCGGGGACAGGGCTACGAGCAGTACTTC. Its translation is CASSYSRGQGYEQYF.

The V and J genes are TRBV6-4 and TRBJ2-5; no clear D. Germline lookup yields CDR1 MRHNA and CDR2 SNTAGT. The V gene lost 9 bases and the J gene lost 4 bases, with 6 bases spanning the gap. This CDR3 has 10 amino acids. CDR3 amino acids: CARVGETQYF. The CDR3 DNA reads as TGTGCCAGGGTTGGAGAGACCCAGTACTTC.

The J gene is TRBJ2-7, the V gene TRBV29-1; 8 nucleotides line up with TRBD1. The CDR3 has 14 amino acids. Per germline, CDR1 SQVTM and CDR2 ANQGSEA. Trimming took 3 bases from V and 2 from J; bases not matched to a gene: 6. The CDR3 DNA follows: TGCAGCGTTGAGGGGGGACAGGAGCCCTACGAGCAGTACTTC. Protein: CSVEGGQEPYEQYF.

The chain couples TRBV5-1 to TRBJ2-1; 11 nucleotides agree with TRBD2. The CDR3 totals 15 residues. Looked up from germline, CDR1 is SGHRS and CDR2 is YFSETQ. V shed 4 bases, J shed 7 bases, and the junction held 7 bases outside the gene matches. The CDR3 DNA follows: TGCGCCAGCAGCGTCCTAGCGGGAGGCGAGAATGAGCAGTTCTTC. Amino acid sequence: CASSVLAGGENEQFF.

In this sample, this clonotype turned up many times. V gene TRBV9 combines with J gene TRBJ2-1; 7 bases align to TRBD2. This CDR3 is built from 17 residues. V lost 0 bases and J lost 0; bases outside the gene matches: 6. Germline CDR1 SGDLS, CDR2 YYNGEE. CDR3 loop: CASSVGPRGSSYNEQFF. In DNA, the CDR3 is TGTGCCAGCAGCGTAGGCCCGCGGGGGAGCTCCTACAATGAGCAGTTCTTC. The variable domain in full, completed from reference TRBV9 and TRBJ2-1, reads DSGVTQTPKHLITATGQRVTLRCSPRSGDLSVYWYQQSLDQGLQFLIQYYNGEERAKGNILERFSAQQFPDLHSELNLSSLELGDSALYFCASSVGPRGSSYNEQFFGPGTRLTVL.

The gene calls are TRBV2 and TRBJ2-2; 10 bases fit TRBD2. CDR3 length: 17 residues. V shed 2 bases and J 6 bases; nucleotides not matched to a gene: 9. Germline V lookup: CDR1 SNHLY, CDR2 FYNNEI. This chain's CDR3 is CASSEWLAGAISGELFF. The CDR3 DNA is TGTGCCAGCAGTGAATGGCTAGCGGGAGCAATATCCGGGGAGCTGTTTTTT.

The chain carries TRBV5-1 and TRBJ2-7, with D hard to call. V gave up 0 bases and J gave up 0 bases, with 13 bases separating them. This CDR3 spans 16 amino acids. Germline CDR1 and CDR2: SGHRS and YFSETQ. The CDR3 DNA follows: TGCGCCAGCAGCTTGGCTAGTAGTATGAGCTCCTACGAGCAGTACTTC. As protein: CASSLASSMSSYEQYF.

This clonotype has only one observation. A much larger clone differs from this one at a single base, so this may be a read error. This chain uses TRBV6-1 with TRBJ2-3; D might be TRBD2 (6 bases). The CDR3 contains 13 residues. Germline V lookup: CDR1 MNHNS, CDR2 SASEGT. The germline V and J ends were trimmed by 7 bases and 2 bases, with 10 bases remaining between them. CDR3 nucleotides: TGTGCCAGCATGGAGGGAATCACAGATACGCAGTATTTT. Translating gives CASMEGITDTQYF.

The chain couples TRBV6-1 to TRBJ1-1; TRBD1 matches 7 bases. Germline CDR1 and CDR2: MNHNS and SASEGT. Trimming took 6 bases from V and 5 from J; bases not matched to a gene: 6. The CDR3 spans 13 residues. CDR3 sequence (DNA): TGTGCCAGCAGGGGAGACAGGGCTACTGAAGCTTTCTTT. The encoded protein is CASRGDRATEAFF.

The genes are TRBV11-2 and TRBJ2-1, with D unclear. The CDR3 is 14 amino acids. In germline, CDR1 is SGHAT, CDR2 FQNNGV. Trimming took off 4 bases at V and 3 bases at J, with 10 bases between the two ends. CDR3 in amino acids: CASSSGRDYNEQFF. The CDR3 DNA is TGTGCCAGCAGCTCGGGCAGAGACTACAATGAGCAGTTCTTC.

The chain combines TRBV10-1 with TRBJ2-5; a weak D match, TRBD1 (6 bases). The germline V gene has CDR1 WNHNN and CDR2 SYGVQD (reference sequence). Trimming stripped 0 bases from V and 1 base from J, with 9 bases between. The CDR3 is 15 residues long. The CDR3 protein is CASSESMGAQETQYF. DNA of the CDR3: TGCGCCAGCAGTGAGTCGATGGGGGCCCAAGAGACCCAGTACTTC.

CDR3 loop: CASSVEGVGTSKTDTQYF. The CDR3 DNA reads as TGTGCCAGCAGCGTAGAGGGTGTGGGGACTAGCAAAACAGATACGCAGTATTTT. The chain has TRBV9 and TRBJ2-3; 9 positions agree with TRBD2. The CDR3 is 18 amino acids. The germline gives CDR1 SGDLS, CDR2 YYNGEE. J gave up 3 bases and V 0 bases, and 11 bases lay outside the gene matches.

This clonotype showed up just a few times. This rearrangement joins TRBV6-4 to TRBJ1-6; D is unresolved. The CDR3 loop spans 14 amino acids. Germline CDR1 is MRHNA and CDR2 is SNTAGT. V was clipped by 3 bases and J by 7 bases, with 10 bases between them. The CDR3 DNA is TGTGCCAGCAGTGAGGCAGGAGCCAATTCACCCCTCCACTTT. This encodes CASSEAGANSPLHF.

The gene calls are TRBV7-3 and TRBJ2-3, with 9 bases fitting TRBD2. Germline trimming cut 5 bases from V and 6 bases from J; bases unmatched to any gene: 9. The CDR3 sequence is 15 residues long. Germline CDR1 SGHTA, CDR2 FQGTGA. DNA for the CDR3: TGTGCCAGCAGCCCGTTTAATAGCGGGGGTGATACGCAGTATTTT. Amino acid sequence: CASSPFNSGGDTQYF.

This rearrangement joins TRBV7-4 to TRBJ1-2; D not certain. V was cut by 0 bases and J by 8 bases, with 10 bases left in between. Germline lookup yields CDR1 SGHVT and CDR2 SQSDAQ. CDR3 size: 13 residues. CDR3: CASSLARVEGYTF. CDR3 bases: TGTGCCAGCAGCTTAGCGAGGGTTGAGGGCTACACCTTC.

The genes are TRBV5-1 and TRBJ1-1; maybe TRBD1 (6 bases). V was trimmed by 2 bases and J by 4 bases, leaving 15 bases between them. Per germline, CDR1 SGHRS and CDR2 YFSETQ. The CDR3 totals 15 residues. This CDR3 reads CASSFSGARGTEAFF. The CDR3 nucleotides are TGCGCCAGCAGCTTTAGCGGGGCCAGGGGCACTGAAGCTTTCTTT.

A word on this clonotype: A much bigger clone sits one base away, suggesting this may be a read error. For the CDR3, the DNA is TGTGTCAGCAGCTTAGTTTCTCCAGGGGGATCCTACAATGAGCAGTTCTTC. Translation: CVSSLVSPGGSYNEQFF. The rearrangement links TRBV2 to TRBJ2-1, with TRBD1 identical over 7 bases. There are 17 residues in the CDR3. Germline CDR1 reads SNHLY; CDR2 reads FYNNEI.

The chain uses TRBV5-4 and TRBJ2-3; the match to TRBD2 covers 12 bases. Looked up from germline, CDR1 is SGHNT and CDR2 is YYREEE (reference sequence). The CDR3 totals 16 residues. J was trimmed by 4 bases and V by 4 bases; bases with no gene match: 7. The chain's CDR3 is CASSTTSGSLADTQYF. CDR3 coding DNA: TGTGCCAGCAGCACGACTAGCGGGAGTCTAGCAGATACGCAGTATTTT.